These 25 T cell receptor beta chains were all obtained from the same sample, sequenced in a study of blood T cells in healthy people across ages. The authors ran a second PCR of about 7 to 11 cycles using a sample-barcoded 5' primer and a J-beta primer mix. TCRdb called the 5' RACE reads again in MiXCR, with one record for every CDR3 protein. The data hold a few hundred thousand distinct CDR3 sequences, with 27% observed a single time. This same sample was also part of a study on T cells of mothers and their children.

Sequencing was done on a sample of blood. These receptors originate from a boy aged 2 to 9 in good health.

V usage is TRBV11-2 and J usage is TRBJ2-3; tentatively, D is TRBD1 (6 bases). There are 13 residues in the CDR3. CDR1 is SGHAT and CDR2 is FQNNGV in the germline V gene. Trimming shortened V by 8 bases and J by 1 base, and 10 bases separated the two germline ends. The chain's CDR3 is CASLAGGTDTQYF. The CDR3 DNA sequence: TGTGCCAGCTTGGCAGGGGGCACAGATACGCAGTATTTT.

The chain couples TRBV11-2 to TRBJ2-5; a possible D gene is TRBD2 (5 bases). Germline lookup yields CDR1 SGHAT and CDR2 FQNNGV. V was trimmed by 5 bases and J by 0 bases, leaving 22 bases between them. This CDR3 spans 18 amino acids. The CDR3 region is CASSSGQDSNLYQETQYF. The CDR3 nucleotides are TGTGCCAGCAGCAGTGGTCAGGACTCGAACTTGTACCAAGAGACCCAGTACTTC.

This clonotype has ten or more counts. The V and J genes are TRBV7-2 and TRBJ2-6; D is tentatively TRBD1 or TRBD2 (5 bases each). The germline CDR1 and CDR2 sequences are SGHTA and FQGNSA. The CDR3 loop spans 17 amino acids. Trimming cost V 5 bases and J 0 bases, with 14 bases left between them. The DNA of the CDR3 is TGTGCCAGCAGCGCCTGGGGGAGAAACTCTGGGGCCAACGTCCTGACTTTC. It yields the protein CASSAWGRNSGANVLTF.

The chain uses TRBV6-2 or TRBV6-3 and TRBJ2-6; possibly TRBD1 or TRBD2 for D (5 bases each). The germline V and J ends were trimmed by 5 bases and 2 bases, with 19 bases remaining between them. Looked up from germline, CDR1 is MNHEY and CDR2 is SVGEGT. The CDR3 has 18 amino acids. The CDR3 DNA reads as TGTGCCAGCAGTGTTGTACGGGGCATGCCGCCTGGGGCCAACGTCCTGACTTTC. Translating it yields CASSVVRGMPPGANVLTF.

This clonotype was observed a few times. The chain has TRBV12-3 or TRBV12-4 and TRBJ2-3, with 9 bases matching TRBD1. Trimming cost V 5 bases and J 3 bases; bases outside gene matches: 6. The CDR3 has 15 residues. CDR3 sequence (DNA): TGTGCCAGCAGTCCGGGACAGGGTGTAACAGATACGCAGTATTTT. Protein sequence: CASSPGQGVTDTQYF.

The genes are TRBV9 and TRBJ1-4, with D maybe TRBD1 (6 bases). Germline values: CDR1 SGDLS, CDR2 YYNGEE. The CDR3 is 15 amino acids. The germline V and J ends were trimmed by 5 bases and 7 bases, with 18 bases remaining between them. This CDR3 is CASSSTGTRGEKLFF. In DNA form, the CDR3 reads TGTGCCAGCAGTTCTACCGGGACAAGGGGTGAAAAACTGTTTTTT.

The sample holds a few counts of this clonotype. The gene calls are TRBV13 and TRBJ2-7, with D unresolved. The CDR3 loop spans 14 amino acids. Trimming removed 1 base from V and 5 bases from J, with 12 bases in between. Germline loops: CDR1 PRHDT, CDR2 FYEKMQ (reference sequence). DNA of the CDR3: TGTGCCAGCAGCTTAGAATTGTCGGGCAACGAGCAGTACTTC. This gives the protein CASSLELSGNEQYF. Looking up the rest from reference TRBV13 and TRBJ2-7 gives the full variable domain: AAGVIQSPRHLIKEKRETATLKCYPIPRHDTVYWYQQGPGQDPQFLISFYEKMQSDKGSIPDRFSAQQFSDYHSELNMSSLELGDSALYFCASSLELSGNEQYFGPGTRLTVT.

The gene calls are TRBV3-1 and TRBJ1-2; D gene ambiguous. V lost 0 bases to trimming and J lost 6 bases, with 14 bases between them. The CDR3 spans 15 residues. Germline CDR1 reads LGHDT; CDR2 reads YNNKEL (reference sequence). The DNA of the CDR3 is TGTGCCAGCAGCCAAGATCCTGGGGTATTGAATGGCTACACCTTC. Translating gives CASSQDPGVLNGYTF.

In its sample, this clonotype was seen a few times. The rearrangement links TRBV5-1 to TRBJ2-7, with D hard to call. V was trimmed by 4 bases and J by 5 bases, leaving 13 bases between them. Germline CDR1 and CDR2: SGHRS and YFSETQ. The CDR3 has 13 amino acids. In DNA form, the CDR3 reads TGCGCCAGCAGCGGCCCAAGGGCCAACGAGCAGTACTTC. It translates to CASSGPRANEQYF.

This clonotype was picked up one time. One end of the junction fails to match germline, which may point to a read error. DNA of the CDR3: TGTGCCGGCAGTGATAGCGAAACTAAAGAAAAACTGTTTTTT. Its protein product is CAGSDSETKEKLFF. V gene TRBV12-3 or TRBV12-4 combines with J gene TRBJ1-4; D not resolved. The CDR3 consists of 14 residues.

This clonotype turned up a few times. V gene TRBV20-1 combines with J gene TRBJ2-7, with TRBD1 identical over 9 bases. The junction had 12 bases not matched to a gene; V was cut back by 5 bases and J by 7 bases. Germline V gives CDR1 DFQATT, CDR2 SNEGSKA (reference sequence). The CDR3 runs to 14 residues. CDR3 loop: CSAAYLDRGREQYF. DNA of the CDR3: TGCAGTGCTGCCTACCTGGACAGGGGTAGAGAGCAGTACTTC.

This clonotype turned up a few times. The V gene is TRBV12-3 or TRBV12-4, the J gene TRBJ2-5; D might be TRBD2 (6 bases). Gene TRBJ2-1 matches the end of the DNA better, so the J call may be wrong. The CDR3 runs to 14 residues. The CDR3 reads CASSLGPAGKEQFF. The CDR3 nucleotides are TGTGCCAGCAGTTTAGGACCGGCGGGAAAGGAGCAGTTCTTC.

This clonotype was picked up a small number of times. The V and J genes are TRBV20-1 and TRBJ2-3; TRBD1 aligns across 7 bases. V was pared by 6 bases and J by 1 base, with 10 bases of the junction left unmatched. Germline V lookup: CDR1 DFQATT, CDR2 SNEGSKA (reference sequence). The CDR3 sequence is 15 residues long. In DNA, the CDR3 is TGCAGTGCAGAGGGGACAGTCTCGGGCACAGATACGCAGTATTTT. Protein sequence: CSAEGTVSGTDTQYF.

This clonotype was found many times. The chain joins TRBV12-5 to TRBJ2-7; D not resolved. Germline values: CDR1 LGHNT, CDR2 FRNRAP. The V gene lost 3 bases and the J gene lost 8 bases, with 11 bases spanning the gap. The CDR3 runs to 12 residues. The CDR3 is CASGLIGSKQYF. CDR3 in DNA: TGTGCTAGTGGTTTAATTGGGTCAAAGCAGTACTTC.

This clonotype was seen a handful of times. The chain has TRBV6-2 or TRBV6-3 and TRBJ2-1, with 10 nucleotides matching TRBD2. In germline, CDR1 is MNHEY, CDR2 SVGEGT. CDR3 length: 17 residues. Trimming at V came to 4 bases and at J to 0 bases, leaving 6 bases not matched to a gene. Here the CDR3 DNA reads TGTGCCAGCAGTTTGGGACTAGCGCTTAGCTCCTACAATGAGCAGTTCTTC. Its translation: CASSLGLALSSYNEQFF.

Ten or more counts support this clonotype. The chain employs TRBV20-1 and TRBJ2-7; no reliable D call. Germline lookup yields CDR1 DFQATT and CDR2 SNEGSKA (reference sequence). This CDR3 has 11 amino acids. The ends were cut back, 0 bases at V and 5 bases at J, with 5 bases in the middle. The CDR3 spells CSARDLNEQYF. The CDR3 DNA is TGCAGTGCTAGAGATCTTAACGAGCAGTACTTC.

The V gene is TRBV5-1, the J gene TRBJ2-3; 8 bases map to TRBD2. Germline CDR1 SGHRS, CDR2 YFSETQ. This CDR3 region has 15 residues. With 4 bases clipped from V and 2 bases from J, the junction kept 6 bases outside the gene matches. CDR3: CASSEAGAFTDTQYF. Written as DNA, the CDR3 is TGCGCCAGCAGCGAAGCGGGGGCCTTCACAGATACGCAGTATTTT.

The chain is built from TRBV12-3 or TRBV12-4 and TRBJ1-2; 8 bases are shared with TRBD1. This CDR3 region has 12 residues. After removal of 6 bases from V and 8 bases from J, the junction contained 5 bases not matched to a gene. The CDR3 DNA is TGTGCCAGCAGCCGGGACAGGACGGGCTACACCTTC. Translating gives CASSRDRTGYTF.

This CDR3 is CASSFPGTSTYEQYF. CDR3 sequence (DNA): TGTGCCAGCAGTTTTCCCGGGACATCCACCTACGAGCAGTACTTC. This chain joins TRBV28 and TRBJ2-7, with D perhaps TRBD1 (6 bases). This CDR3 has 15 residues. Germline V gene lookup returns CDR1 MDHEN and CDR2 SYDVKM. V was shortened by 3 bases and J by 2 bases, with 14 bases between the two germline ends.

The gene calls are TRBV5-1 and TRBJ1-2; D not certain. Deletions cut 6 bases from V and 0 bases from J, with 24 bases between. Per the germline V gene, CDR1 is SGHRS and CDR2 is YFSETQ. CDR3 length equals 18 residues. The CDR3 nucleotides read TGCGCCAGCAAGCCCCTGTTCTTGAGGCGGACCCCTAACTATGGCTACACCTTC. Translating it yields CASKPLFLRRTPNYGYTF.

The chain uses TRBV7-9 and TRBJ2-7; 7 nucleotides line up with TRBD1. The end of the DNA fits TRBJ2-5 better, so the J call may be wrong. Germline-derived CDR1 and CDR2 are SEHNR and FQNEAQ (reference sequence). The CDR3 covers 16 residues. This chain's CDR3 is CASSSPWAGGRETQYF. DNA for the CDR3: TGTGCCAGCAGCTCCCCCTGGGCAGGGGGAAGGGAGACCCAGTACTTC.

The chain joins TRBV24-1 to TRBJ2-5; 11 positions match TRBD1. The CDR3 has 16 amino acids. Germline CDR1 is KGHDR and CDR2 is SFDVKD. V lost 4 bases to trimming and J lost 4 bases; unmatched junction nucleotides: 7. The DNA for the CDR3 is TGTGCCACCAGTGACTCCGGGACAGGGGGGGCAGAGACCCAGTACTTC. It yields the protein CATSDSGTGGAETQYF.

This clonotype occurred a few times. The chain combines TRBV7-8 with TRBJ2-7, with TRBD2 matching 8 bases. CDR3 length: 16 residues. V was pared by 5 bases and J by 2 bases, with 11 bases of the junction left unmatched. From germline, CDR1 is SGHVS and CDR2 FQNEAQ. DNA for the CDR3: TGTGCCAGCAGCCCCCCAAGCGGGAGAACCCCCTACGAGCAGTACTTC. Translated: CASSPPSGRTPYEQYF. The full variable domain, with the rest looked up from reference TRBV7-8 and TRBJ2-7, is GAGVSQSPRYKVAKRGQDVALRCDPISGHVSLFWYQQALGQGPEFLTYFQNEAQLDKSGLPSDRFFAERPEGSVSTLKIQRTQQEDSAVYLCASSPPSGRTPYEQYFGPGTRLTVT.

The gene calls are TRBV4-1 and TRBJ2-5; 9 nucleotides line up with TRBD2. With V trimmed by 2 bases and J by 3 bases, 4 bases remained unmatched. From germline, CDR1 is MGHRA and CDR2 YSYEKL. This CDR3 has 15 residues. The CDR3 DNA reads as TGCGCCAGCAGCCAACGACTAGCGGAAGAAGAGACCCAGTACTTC. Amino acids: CASSQRLAEEETQYF.

The chain couples TRBV20-1 to TRBJ2-7, with TRBD2 matching over 10 bases. The length of the CDR3 is 13 residues. The ends lost 5 bases at V and 4 bases at J; junction bases unmatched: 5. The germline V gene has CDR1 DFQATT and CDR2 SNEGSKA (reference sequence). The CDR3 DNA is TGCAGTGCTTGGACTAGCGGACTTTACGAGCAGTACTTC. Translation: CSAWTSGLYEQYF.